This TCR beta chain was sequenced during a study of OX40 agonist ivuxolimab in advanced cancers. The overall study: Participants averaged approximately 60 years of age (range roughly 23 to 90) and were 75% to 90% male.

CDR1 and CDR2 (germline): SGHNT, YYREEE (reference sequence). The CDR3 covers 18 residues. V lost 0 bases and J lost 4, with 22 bases in between. Here immunoSEQ multiplex PCR was the method, and the copy in TCRdb shows in-frame clones only, minus some. This sample yields several thousand clones, of which roughly 89% are seen a single time; approximately 4.8% belongs to the top ten. Sequencing used CD4+ or CD8+ T cells sorted from blood, obtained in a trial of the OX40 agonist ivuxolimab. This sequence originates from an adult with an advanced solid tumor such as melanoma, head and neck, liver or kidney cancer. The chain carries TRBV5-4 and TRBJ1-2; D gene unclear. Here the CDR3 reads CASSLGGVSGGSGYGYTF. In nucleotides, the CDR3 is TGTGCCAGCAGCTTGGGGGGAGTATCCGGAGGAAGTGGCTATGGCTACACCTTC.